Listed below are T cell receptor beta chains from one sample, sequenced in a study of blood T cell repertoires in COVID-19. Method: immunoSEQ multiplex PCR; TCRdb's copy keeps in-frame clones and lacks some. The sample has a few hundred thousand clones; more than 85% are singletons. The specimen was PBMCs or T cells enriched from blood (not recorded which). Receptors were obtained from a middle-aged man who had recovered from COVID-19. Both conserved end residues are part of each CDR3. A D gene is named only where the DNA matches it firmly.

>TRBV5-1|TRBD1
CASSLELGDSFLSGANVLTF
>TRBV7-3|.
CASSSSSGEQYF
>TRBV14|.
CASSPPGLPGLGELFF
>TRBV7-9|.
CASRDSIRTQYF
>TRBV19|.
CASSSRRTVASGNTIYF
>TRBV5-1|.
CASSLVGREGGYTF
>TRBV4-2|.
CASSPHDAGGTAGELFF
>TRBV5-1|TRBD1
CASSLDGQGELFF
>TRBV30|.
CAWSVRLGRYGYTF
>TRBV10-3|.
CAIKSAGSSNEQFF
>TRBV2|.
CASDDRPFDQPQHF
>TRBV6-5|TRBD1
CASSQDRSSGNTIYF
>TRBV6-5|TRBD2
CASSRLAGTDTQYF
>TRBV7-9|.
CAGGGLGNQPQHF
>TRBV7-9|.
CASLLGGPNSPLHF
>TRBV19|.
CASSILAGANYGYTF
>TRBV3-1/TRBV3-2|.
CASTQQGIAYEQYF
>TRBV18|.
CASSLPNGGLDGYTF
>TRBV7-2|.
CASSLTLNSPLHF
>TRBV28|.
CASSFRETQYF
>TRBV7-8|.
CASSLAVGSYGYTF
>TRBV10-2|TRBD1
CASTDRARDRGRHGELFF
>TRBV4-3|TRBD2
CASSQDEQRGGVEQFF
>TRBV27|TRBD2
CASRGTSGRVETQYF
>TRBV19|TRBD1
CASSTGQGNEQFF
>TRBV7-7|.
CASSLGPKTGPNSYEQYF
>TRBV2|TRBD2
CASSEWGLADYNEQFF
>TRBV5-4|.
CASSAEGVGPYEQYF
>TRBV5-1|TRBD1
CASSWDRGAYEQYF
>TRBV11-2|TRBD1
CASSLDFLRTGYQNTEAFF
>TRBV7-3|.
CASSRREGGTGELFF
>TRBV11-2|.
CASSGRVSMDTIYF
>TRBV7-9|.
CASSLAGQLNTEAFF
>TRBV7-9|.
CASSSTAIGEKLFF
>TRBV5-1|TRBD2
CASSQTSGINNEQFF
>TRBV7-7|.
CASSFSPQETQYF
>TRBV4-1|.
CASSQAVGGYTF
>TRBV7-2|TRBD2
CASSSQSGGTGRTDTQYF
>TRBV12-3/TRBV12-4|.
CASSLQNTGELFF
>TRBV6-2/TRBV6-3|.
CASSYSRYRQGEQYF
>TRBV5-1|TRBD1
CASSFPPGQRTATQYF
>TRBV3-1/TRBV3-2|TRBD2
CASSQGLAIDNEQFF
>TRBV27|TRBD1
CASSLSTGGSYGYTF
>TRBV28|TRBD1
CASSPSDRDNTEAFF
>TRBV27|TRBD1
CASSFDRVAEAFF
>TRBV5-1|.
CASRVIQGSTGELFF
>TRBV5-6|.
CASSLAAYEQYF
>TRBV30|.
CAWSWRTAPRYNEQFF
>TRBV9|.
CASSIRVGHSGANVLTF
>TRBV5-6|.
CASSLAQLANQETQYF